These T cell receptor beta chains were read from a single sample in a study of cytomegalovirus exposure and HLA in healthy donors. Clones were read by immunoSEQ multiplex PCR, and TCRdb kept only the in-frame ones, dropping some. The table has some 150,000 clones, roughly two thirds seen once; the top ten hold roughly 3%. Sequences were obtained from PBMCs. The receptors originated from a woman aged 30 to 39 in good health and CMV-seronegative. The conserved cysteine and the conserved F or W are not part of the CDR3 here. A D gene is named only where the DNA matches it firmly.

d_call cdr3_length v_call cdr3_aa
NA 14 TRBV7-9 ASSPPWQTSTDTQY
TRBD1 13 TRBV7-6 ASSSSGTGLEKLF
TRBD1 12 TRBV7-9 ASSFTGEYYGYT
TRBD2 14 TRBV7-8 ASSPRLAGPHNEQF
NA 14 TRBV25-1 ASSADSQVLNQPQH
TRBD1 9 TRBV6-6 ASSPGQGWF
NA 14 TRBV7-2 ASSHRRGSWVGELF
NA 12 TRBV4-1 ASSQGPQVPRRF
TRBD1 13 TRBV7-2 ASSARTGQAYEQY
TRBD1 15 TRBV6-1 ASSEGRWGDRNYGYT
NA 14 TRBV7-2 ASTYSSLDNTGELF
NA 16 TRBV4-2 ASSQDLYPAGENEKLF
NA 11 TRBV9 ASSKGGHEKLF
NA 14 TRBV7-3 ASSSYGTTGGDIQY
NA 12 TRBV11-2 ASSLSRNTDTQY
NA 11 TRBV7-2 ASSLVFGNGYT
NA 10 TRBV7-9 ASSDGGSPLH
NA 13 TRBV28 ASSSTTGFNQPQH
NA 12 TRBV19 ASSKGLEDYEQY
NA 14 TRBV18 ASSPPNRGGYNEQF
NA 13 TRBV4-3 ASSQEWGGNQPQH
TRBD1 14 TRBV4-3 ASSQLGQGSDQPQH
NA 13 TRBV18 ASSLTGTSGNTIY
TRBD1 12 TRBV27 ASSGRNRGYGYT
TRBD2 16 TRBV10-3 AISDTVGGGASYNEQF
TRBD1 12 TRBV5-4 ASSLRGRGSEQF
TRBD1 10 TRBV28 ASTPDREDYT
NA 11 TRBV5-1 ASSFGAGETQY
TRBD1 11 TRBV2 ASAGQDNSPLH
NA 16 TRBV18 ASSPPRWGPLGAPEAF
NA 16 TRBV9 ASSPRTVQSSYNSPLH
TRBD2 12 TRBV6-5 ASSRLAGEDTQY
TRBD2 13 TRBV27 ASSMGTSPYNEQF
TRBD1 14 TRBV4-3 ASSRWEGQGYSPLH
NA 12 TRBV28 ASSFPGPSYEQY
TRBD2 13 TRBV25-1 ASSDSGSFPETQY
NA 13 TRBV4-1 ASSQGGQALYEQY
NA 12 TRBV6-1 ASSVEIAKNIQY
TRBD1 13 TRBV5-1 ASSSTTGRGETQY
NA 13 TRBV2 ASSEGSGGTDTQY
NA 11 TRBV12-5 ASLGAPNQPQH
NA 13 TRBV9 ASSPRHSSRDEQF
TRBD2 12 TRBV7-3 ASSSSGGGDTQY
TRBD1 11 TRBV2 ASRRTGSQPQH
TRBD2 14 TRBV6-6 ASSYRTSGRNNEQF
TRBD2 12 TRBV7-9 ASSREGGLNEQF
TRBD1 16 TRBV12-5 ASGLNAIGQEGAGELF
TRBD1 13 TRBV6-6 ASSFGTGGSYEQY
NA 12 TRBV2 ASSEGWGLDGYT
TRBD1 11 TRBV6-4 ASSVQQGGDQY
NA 12 TRBV4-3 ASSLSRQTDTQY
TRBD2 18 TRBV4-3 ASSSPGSWVAGGITDTQY
TRBD1 10 TRBV2 AGDSMNTEAF
NA 7 TRBV29-1 SVEINYT
NA 14 TRBV5-1 ASSEGQTSTKNIQY
TRBD2 14 TRBV5-1 ASSLSGTSGKETQY
TRBD2 15 TRBV29-1 SFRAMGPGGGSDTQY
NA 12 TRBV9 ASSLRFGEETQY
NA 12 TRBV30 AWTPGGPNEKLF
TRBD1 12 TRBV19 ASRAQGAGYEQY